The rows below give T cell receptor beta chains drawn from one sample of a study of T cell responses to AZD1222 COVID-19 vaccine. Clones were sequenced by immunoSEQ multiplex PCR, and TCRdb holds only the in-frame ones, with some missing. The data show approximately 150,000 clones, roughly 92% seen once. The specimen comprised peripheral blood, sampled 28 days after the second AZD1222 dose. The receptors here all came from an adult who received the AZD1222 COVID-19 vaccine. CDR3s include the opening cysteine and the closing phenylalanine or tryptophan. Each record gives: CDR3 protein, CDR3 DNA, clone size, D gene, V gene, J gene. The D gene is left open where the match is weak. A clone size is listed for some rows: how often the clone was seen (once, few, many), or a class if it is expanded.

CASSLLGPVAFF	TGTGCCAGCAGTTTACTTGGGCCTGTGGCTTTCTTT	.	.	TRBV12-3/TRBV12-4	TRBJ1-1
CASSLAGTGEGYTF	TGCGCCAGCAGCTTGGCGGGGACAGGGGAGGGCTACACCTTC	.	TRBD1	TRBV5-1	TRBJ1-2
CASSLLTNYGYTF	TGTGCCAGCAGCCTTCTCACGAACTATGGCTACACCTTC	.	.	TRBV14	TRBJ1-2
CASSSVGDQLRLGNQPQHF	TGTGCCAGCAGTTCGGTTGGAGACCAACTACGTTTGGGCAATCAGCCCCAGCATTTT	.	.	TRBV27	TRBJ1-5
CASSLGGLTGRSTDTQYF	TGTGCCAGCAGCTTAGGAGGACTGACGGGTCGAAGCACAGATACGCAGTATTTT	.	.	TRBV7-2	TRBJ2-3
CASSLTDGLNTEAFF	TGTGCCAGCAGCTTGACCGACGGACTGAACACTGAAGCTTTCTTT	.	.	TRBV11-1	TRBJ1-1
CASSDSAGEREQFF	TGTGCCAGCAGTGACTCGGCGGGGGAGCGGGAGCAGTTCTTC	.	TRBD2	TRBV6-4	TRBJ2-1
CASSPGLNSGNTIYF	TGTGCCAGCAGTCCCGGGCTCAACTCTGGAAACACCATATATTTT	.	.	TRBV6-2/TRBV6-3	TRBJ1-3
CASSGTGKQPQHF	TGTGCCAGTAGTGGGACAGGGAAACAGCCCCAGCATTTT	.	TRBD1	TRBV19	TRBJ1-5
CASSLEYTEAFF	TGTGCCAGCAGCTTGGAGTACACTGAAGCTTTCTTT	few	.	TRBV5-8	TRBJ1-1
CASRTGNNSPLHF	TGTGCCAGTCGGACAGGGAATAATTCACCCCTCCACTTT	.	TRBD1	TRBV19	TRBJ1-6
CATSRVGTGSPYNEQFF	TGTGCCACCAGCAGAGTCGGGACAGGTTCCCCCTACAATGAGCAGTTCTTC	.	TRBD1	TRBV15	TRBJ2-1
CASASGNTIYF	TGTGCCAGCGCGTCTGGAAACACCATATATTTT	.	.	TRBV12-3/TRBV12-4	TRBJ1-3
CASSPSYGYTF	TGTGCCAGCAGTCCCAGCTATGGCTACACCTTC	.	.	TRBV12-3/TRBV12-4	TRBJ1-2
CSVSWGSTDTQYF	TGCAGCGTTTCCTGGGGGAGCACAGATACGCAGTATTTT	.	.	TRBV29-1	TRBJ2-3
CASSSTGVTNEKLFF	TGCGCCAGCAGCTCTACAGGGGTCACTAATGAAAAACTGTTTTTT	.	TRBD1	TRBV5-1	TRBJ1-4
CASSPPGGSGNTIYF	TGTGCCAGCAGTCCCCCCGGGGGCTCTGGAAACACCATATATTTT	once	.	TRBV28	TRBJ1-3
CARTGKRNTDTQYF	TGTGCCAGAACAGGAAAAAGAAACACAGATACGCAGTATTTT	.	.	TRBV27	TRBJ2-3
CSASRLVASGGGYNEQFF	TGCAGTGCTAGTAGGCTAGTGGCTAGCGGGGGGGGTTACAATGAGCAGTTCTTC	.	TRBD2	TRBV20-1	TRBJ2-1
CASSRRQGRYGYTF	TGTGCCAGCAGTAGAAGACAGGGCCGCTATGGCTACACCTTC	.	TRBD1	TRBV6-5	TRBJ1-2
CASSQGTGADGAFF	TGTGCCAGCAGCCAAGGGACAGGGGCCGACGGGGCTTTCTTT	.	TRBD1	TRBV4-2	TRBJ1-1
CASSLIGVPYQETQYF	TGTGCCAGCAGCTTAATCGGGGTACCGTACCAAGAGACCCAGTACTTC	.	.	TRBV11-2	TRBJ2-5
CAISDSSQNSPLHF	TGTGCCATCAGTGATAGCAGCCAAAATTCACCCCTCCACTTT	.	.	TRBV10-3	TRBJ1-6
CASSFTGIRTAHSNQPQHF	TGTGCCAGCAGTTTCACAGGGATTCGGACCGCACATAGCAATCAGCCCCAGCATTTT	.	.	TRBV28	TRBJ1-5
CASNNPSLYSNQPQHF	TGTGCCAGTAATAATCCGTCCCTATATAGCAATCAGCCCCAGCATTTT	.	.	TRBV19	TRBJ1-5
CASSLEPSGNEQFF	TGTGCCAGCAGTTTAGAACCCAGTGGTAATGAGCAGTTCTTC	.	.	TRBV27	TRBJ2-1
CASSTTGRRLLNTGELFF	TGTGCCAGTAGCACGACAGGGAGGCGGCTGCTGAACACCGGGGAGCTGTTTTTT	.	.	TRBV19	TRBJ2-2
CASSLGAGANEQFF	TGTGCCAGCAGCTTGGGAGCGGGGGCCAATGAGCAGTTCTTC	.	TRBD2	TRBV7-2	TRBJ2-1
CASSTGLAGAGEQFF	TGTGCCAGTAGTACGGGACTAGCGGGAGCAGGAGAGCAGTTCTTC	.	TRBD2	TRBV19	TRBJ2-1
CASSLSRGPNTEAFF	TGTGCCAGCAGTTTATCGAGGGGCCCGAACACTGAAGCTTTCTTT	.	.	TRBV27	TRBJ1-1
CASSETAKNTEAFF	TGTGCCAGCAGTGAAACGGCTAAAAACACTGAAGCTTTCTTT	.	.	TRBV6-1	TRBJ1-1
CASSQSTAIYTMTDTQYF	TGCGCCAGCAGCCAAAGCACGGCGATATACACGATGACAGATACGCAGTATTTT	once	.	TRBV4-1	TRBJ2-3
CASTVSTGMGYGYTF	TGTGCCAGCACCGTCTCTACAGGGATGGGGTACGGCTACACCTTC	.	.	TRBV6-5	TRBJ1-2
CASSGWGINEKLFF	TGTGCCAGCAGTGGTTGGGGAATCAATGAAAAACTGTTTTTT	.	.	TRBV2	TRBJ1-4
CASSSRNQGRGDQPQHF	TGCGCCAGCAGTTCCCGGAATCAGGGGCGTGGGGATCAGCCCCAGCATTTT	.	.	TRBV10-1	TRBJ1-5
CASSQAPWTGRIRGNQPQHF	TGCGCCAGCAGCCAGGCGCCCTGGACAGGGAGGATACGGGGCAATCAGCCCCAGCATTTT	few	TRBD1	TRBV4-1	TRBJ1-5
CASSLTGLTGETQYF	TGTGCCAGCAGCTTAACGGGCCTGACTGGAGAGACCCAGTACTTC	.	.	TRBV7-3	TRBJ2-5
CASSSGWGRDNYGYTF	TGTGCCAGCAGCTCCGGTTGGGGGAGGGATAACTATGGCTACACCTTC	many	.	TRBV5-4	TRBJ1-2
CASSYSTGANEKLFF	TGTGCCAGCAGTTACTCGACAGGGGCGAATGAAAAACTGTTTTTT	.	TRBD1	TRBV6-5	TRBJ1-4
CASTFTTEAFF	TGTGCCAGCACTTTTACCACTGAAGCTTTCTTT	.	.	TRBV2	TRBJ1-1
CSAWGRRGYTF	TGCAGTGCCTGGGGGCGTCGGGGCTACACCTTC	.	.	TRBV20-1	TRBJ1-2
CASSYGAGGRFEQFF	TGTGCCAGCAGTTACGGGGCGGGAGGGCGGTTTGAGCAGTTCTTC	.	TRBD2	TRBV6-5	TRBJ2-1
CASSPSGQYTGELFF	TGTGCCAGCAGTCCTAGCGGGCAATACACCGGGGAGCTGTTTTTT	.	TRBD2	TRBV7-2	TRBJ2-2
CASSLAISGEETQYF	TGTGCCAGCAGCTTAGCGATATCGGGGGAAGAGACCCAGTACTTC	.	.	TRBV7-2	TRBJ2-5
CASSLRGGTYEQYF	TGTGCCAGCAGCCTCCGAGGTGGGACCTACGAGCAGTACTTC	.	.	TRBV11-1	TRBJ2-7
CASSGAGRSSYEQYF	TGTGCCAGCAGTGGAGCGGGACGGAGCTCCTACGAGCAGTACTTC	.	TRBD2	TRBV2	TRBJ2-7
CASSVDLSPQFF	TGTGCCAGCAGCGTAGACCTCAGCCCGCAGTTCTTC	.	.	TRBV9	TRBJ2-1
CASAGLAGVTGELFF	TGTGCCAGCGCAGGCCTAGCGGGAGTAACCGGGGAGCTGTTTTTT	.	TRBD2	TRBV7-9	TRBJ2-2
CARSGNRNLPIMNTEAFF	TGTGCCAGAAGCGGGAACAGGAATTTACCAATCATGAACACTGAAGCTTTCTTT	.	.	TRBV5-3	TRBJ1-1
CASSLTSDRGNYGYTF	TGCGCCAGCAGCCTGACGAGTGACCGAGGGAACTATGGCTACACCTTC	.	.	TRBV4-1	TRBJ1-2
CASSQKYIQETQYF	TGTGCCAGCAGTCAGAAGTATATCCAAGAGACCCAGTACTTC	.	.	TRBV28	TRBJ2-5
CASERGGTDTQYF	TGTGCCAGCGAGCGGGGGGGAACAGATACGCAGTATTTT	.	TRBD2	TRBV7-2	TRBJ2-3
CASSPSSRGTEAFF	TGTGCCAGCAGCCCGTCATCACGGGGAACTGAAGCTTTCTTT	.	.	TRBV5-4	TRBJ1-1
CASSRGPSSTDTQYF	TGTGCCAGCAGCCGTGGACCTTCTAGCACAGATACGCAGTATTTT	.	.	TRBV3-1/TRBV3-2	TRBJ2-3